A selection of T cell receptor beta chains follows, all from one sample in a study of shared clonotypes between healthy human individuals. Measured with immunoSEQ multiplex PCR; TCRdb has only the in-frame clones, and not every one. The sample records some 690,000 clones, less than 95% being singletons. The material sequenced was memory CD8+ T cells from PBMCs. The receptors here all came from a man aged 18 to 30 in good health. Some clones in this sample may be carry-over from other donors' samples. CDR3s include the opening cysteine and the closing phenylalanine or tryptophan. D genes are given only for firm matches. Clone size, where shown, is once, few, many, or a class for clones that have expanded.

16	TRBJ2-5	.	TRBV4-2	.	CASSQGEIPQKETQYF	TGTGCCAGCAGCCAGGGGGAGATCCCCCAGAAAGAGACCCAGTACTTC
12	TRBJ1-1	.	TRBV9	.	CASSPPSGVAFF	TGTGCCAGCAGCCCTCCAAGCGGTGTGGCTTTCTTT
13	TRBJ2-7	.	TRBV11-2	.	CASTLIPNGEQYF	TGTGCCAGCACCCTGATCCCCAATGGCGAGCAGTACTTC
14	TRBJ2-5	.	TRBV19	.	CASSINGGLETQYF	TGTGCCAGTAGTATCAACGGAGGGTTGGAGACCCAGTACTTC
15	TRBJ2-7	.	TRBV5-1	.	CASRKTEYKSYEQYF	TGCGCCAGCAGGAAGACAGAGTACAAATCCTACGAGCAGTACTTC
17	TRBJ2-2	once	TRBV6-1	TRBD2	CASSGTLAGGLSGELFF	TGTGCCAGCAGTGGAACTCTAGCGGGAGGGCTGAGCGGGGAGCTGTTTTTT
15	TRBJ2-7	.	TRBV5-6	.	CASSLPDSSSYEQYF	TGTGCCAGCAGCTTACCCGACAGCTCCTCCTACGAGCAGTACTTC
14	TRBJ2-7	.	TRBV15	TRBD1	CATSDRDENYEQYF	TGTGCCACCTCCGACAGGGATGAAAACTACGAGCAGTACTTC
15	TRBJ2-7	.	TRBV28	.	CASSLLPGLSYEQYF	TGTGCCAGCAGTCTCCTACCAGGCCTCTCCTACGAGCAGTACTTC
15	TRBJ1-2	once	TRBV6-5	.	CASSYSEGANYGYTF	TGTGCCAGCAGTTACTCCGAAGGGGCTAACTATGGCTACACCTTC
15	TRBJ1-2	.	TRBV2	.	CASIQPDTSNYGYTF	TGTGCCAGCATCCAACCGGACACTTCTAACTATGGCTACACCTTC
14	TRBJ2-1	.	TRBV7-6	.	CASSLAGEGNEQFF	TGTGCCAGCAGCTTAGCGGGAGAAGGGAATGAGCAGTTCTTC
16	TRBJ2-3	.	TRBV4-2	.	CASSQDRTETTDTQYF	TGTGCCAGCAGCCAAGATCGAACCGAGACCACAGATACGCAGTATTTT
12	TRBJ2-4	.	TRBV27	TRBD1	CASSLDRNIQYF	TGTGCCAGCAGTTTGGACAGGAACATTCAGTACTTC
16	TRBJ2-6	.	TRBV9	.	CASSVAKSGTSGVLTF	TGTGCCAGCAGCGTAGCCAAATCCGGGACATCGGGCGTCCTGACTTTC
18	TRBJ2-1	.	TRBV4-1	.	CASSQDKEQGSTYNEQFF	TGCGCCAGCAGCCAAGATAAGGAACAGGGCAGTACCTACAATGAGCAGTTCTTC
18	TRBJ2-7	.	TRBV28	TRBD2	CASSSGLAGGLSSYEQYF	TGTGCCAGCAGTTCAGGACTAGCGGGAGGGCTGAGCTCCTACGAGCAGTACTTC
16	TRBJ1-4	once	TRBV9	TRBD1	CASSTHGTGANEKLFF	TGTGCCAGCAGCACTCACGGGACAGGGGCTAATGAAAAACTGTTTTTT
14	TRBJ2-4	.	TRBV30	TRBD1	CAWSTGTGKNIQYF	TGTGCCTGGAGTACAGGGACAGGCAAAAACATTCAGTACTTC
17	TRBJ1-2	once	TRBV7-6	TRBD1	CASSSSPGTGEDYGYTF	TGTGCCAGCAGCTCGTCCCCGGGGACAGGGGAAGACTATGGCTACACCTTC
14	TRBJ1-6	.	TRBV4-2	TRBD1	CASSPGTENSPLHF	TGTGCCAGCAGCCCTGGGACAGAAAATTCACCCCTCCACTTT
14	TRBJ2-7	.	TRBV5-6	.	CASTGVGEDYEQYF	TGTGCCAGCACGGGGGTCGGGGAGGACTACGAGCAGTACTTC
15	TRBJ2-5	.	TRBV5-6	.	CASSFWGARRETQYF	TGTGCCAGCAGCTTCTGGGGGGCGCGTAGGGAGACCCAGTACTTC
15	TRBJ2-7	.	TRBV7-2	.	CASSLADGSSYEQYF	TGTGCCAGCAGCTTAGCGGACGGAAGCTCCTACGAGCAGTACTTC
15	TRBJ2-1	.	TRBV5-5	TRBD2	CASSWTSGRINEQFF	TGTGCCAGCAGCTGGACTAGCGGGAGAATAAATGAGCAGTTCTTC
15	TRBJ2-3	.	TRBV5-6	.	CASSLGQSYTDTQYF	TGTGCCAGCAGCTTGGGACAGAGTTACACAGATACGCAGTATTTT
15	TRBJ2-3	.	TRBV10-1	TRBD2	CASSEGLARTDTQYF	TGCGCCAGCAGTGAAGGACTAGCTCGGACAGATACGCAGTATTTT
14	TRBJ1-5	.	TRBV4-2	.	CASSQEPQDQPQHF	TGTGCCAGCAGCCAAGAACCCCAGGATCAGCCCCAGCATTTT
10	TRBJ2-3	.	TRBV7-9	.	CASSTDTQYF	TGTGCCAGCAGCACAGATACGCAGTATTTT
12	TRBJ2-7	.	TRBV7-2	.	CASSDTSAEQYF	TGTGCCAGCAGCGATACTAGTGCCGAGCAGTACTTC
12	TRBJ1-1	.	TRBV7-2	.	CASSPRGFQAFF	TGTGCCAGCAGCCCCCGAGGGTTCCAAGCTTTCTTT
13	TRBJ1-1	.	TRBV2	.	CASRPIFGTEAFF	TGTGCCAGCAGACCGATTTTTGGGACTGAAGCTTTCTTT
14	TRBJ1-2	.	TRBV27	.	CASSGGGADYGYTF	TGTGCCAGCAGTGGGGGGGGCGCCGACTATGGCTACACCTTC
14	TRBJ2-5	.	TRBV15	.	CATSRVGPRETQYF	TGTGCCACCAGCAGAGTCGGACCTCGAGAGACCCAGTACTTC
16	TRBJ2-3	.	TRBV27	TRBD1	CASSLRRGRSTDTQYF	TGTGCCAGCAGTTTACGAAGGGGGCGAAGCACAGATACGCAGTATTTT
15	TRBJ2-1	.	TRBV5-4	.	CASSFWRVSYNEQFF	TGTGCCAGCAGCTTCTGGCGGGTCTCCTACAATGAGCAGTTCTTC
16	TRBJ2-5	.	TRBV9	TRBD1	CASSVSPTGGDETQYF	TGTGCCAGCAGCGTATCCCCGACAGGGGGCGATGAGACCCAGTACTTC
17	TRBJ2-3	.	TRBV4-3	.	CASSYLLGGDWTDTQYF	TGCGCCAGCAGCTATCTACTCGGCGGGGACTGGACAGATACGCAGTATTTT
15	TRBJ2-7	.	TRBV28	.	CASSSTSSGIYEQYF	TGTGCCAGCAGCAGTACATCAAGTGGGATTTACGAGCAGTACTTC
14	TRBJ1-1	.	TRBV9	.	CASSVGAGVTEAFF	TGTGCCAGCAGCGTAGGGGCAGGGGTGACTGAAGCTTTCTTT
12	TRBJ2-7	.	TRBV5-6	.	CASSLGRHEQYF	TGTGCCAGCAGCTTGGGCCGGCACGAGCAGTACTTC
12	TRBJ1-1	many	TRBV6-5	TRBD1	CASNQGGTEAFF	TGTGCCAGCAATCAGGGGGGCACTGAAGCTTTCTTT
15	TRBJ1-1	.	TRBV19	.	CASSDRTLRVTEAFF	TGTGCCAGTAGTGACCGGACCCTGCGAGTCACTGAAGCTTTCTTT
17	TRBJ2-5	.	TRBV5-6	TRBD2	CASSYPLVSGEQETQYF	TGTGCCAGCAGCTATCCTTTGGTTAGCGGGGAACAAGAGACCCAGTACTTC
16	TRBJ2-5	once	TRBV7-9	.	CASSLPSRGGPETQYF	TGTGCCAGCAGCTTACCATCCAGGGGAGGCCCCGAGACCCAGTACTTC
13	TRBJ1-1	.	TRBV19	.	CASSMGYREEAFF	TGTGCCAGTAGTATGGGATACAGGGAGGAAGCTTTCTTT
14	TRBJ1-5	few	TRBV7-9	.	CASSLGGVNQPQHF	TGTGCCAGCAGCTTAGGAGGAGTCAATCAGCCCCAGCATTTT
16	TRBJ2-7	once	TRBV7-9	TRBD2	CASSPRTSGSVYEQYF	TGTGCCAGCAGCCCGAGGACTAGCGGGAGTGTGTACGAGCAGTACTTC
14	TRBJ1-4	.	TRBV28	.	CASSLDPTNEKLFF	TGTGCCAGCAGCCTAGACCCAACTAATGAAAAACTGTTTTTT
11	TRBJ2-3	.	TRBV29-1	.	CSVTSPDTQYF	TGCAGCGTTACTAGCCCAGATACGCAGTATTTT
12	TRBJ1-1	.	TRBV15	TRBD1	CATGGPNTEAFF	TGTGCCACAGGGGGCCCAAACACTGAAGCTTTCTTT
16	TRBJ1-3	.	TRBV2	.	CASSEGNRISGNTIYF	TGTGCCAGCAGTGAAGGGAATAGAATCTCTGGAAACACCATATATTTT
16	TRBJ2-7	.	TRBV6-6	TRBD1	CASSAAGQVLWAEQYF	TGTGCCAGCAGTGCGGCAGGACAGGTGCTTTGGGCCGAGCAGTACTTC
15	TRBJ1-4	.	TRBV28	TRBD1	CASRSGTGGGEKLFF	TGTGCCAGCAGGTCCGGGACAGGGGGAGGTGAAAAACTGTTTTTT
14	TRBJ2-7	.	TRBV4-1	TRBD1	CASSPGQGVYEQYF	TGCGCCAGCAGCCCGGGACAGGGGGTTTACGAGCAGTACTTC
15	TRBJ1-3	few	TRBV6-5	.	CASSPGARSGNTIYF	TGTGCCAGCAGCCCGGGGGCACGCTCTGGAAACACCATATATTTT
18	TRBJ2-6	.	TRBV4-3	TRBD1	CASSPRDRVVTGANVLTF	TGCGCCAGCAGCCCCCGGGACAGGGTAGTTACCGGGGCCAACGTCCTGACTTTC
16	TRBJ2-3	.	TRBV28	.	CASSRGNEVGTDTQYF	TGTGCCAGCAGTAGGGGAAACGAGGTGGGCACAGATACGCAGTATTTT
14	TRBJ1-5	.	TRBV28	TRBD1	CASAGTGDNQPQHF	TGTGCCAGTGCCGGGACAGGAGACAATCAGCCCCAGCATTTT
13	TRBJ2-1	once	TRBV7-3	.	CASSLFIEDEQFF	TGTGCCAGCAGCTTATTTATCGAGGATGAGCAGTTCTTC